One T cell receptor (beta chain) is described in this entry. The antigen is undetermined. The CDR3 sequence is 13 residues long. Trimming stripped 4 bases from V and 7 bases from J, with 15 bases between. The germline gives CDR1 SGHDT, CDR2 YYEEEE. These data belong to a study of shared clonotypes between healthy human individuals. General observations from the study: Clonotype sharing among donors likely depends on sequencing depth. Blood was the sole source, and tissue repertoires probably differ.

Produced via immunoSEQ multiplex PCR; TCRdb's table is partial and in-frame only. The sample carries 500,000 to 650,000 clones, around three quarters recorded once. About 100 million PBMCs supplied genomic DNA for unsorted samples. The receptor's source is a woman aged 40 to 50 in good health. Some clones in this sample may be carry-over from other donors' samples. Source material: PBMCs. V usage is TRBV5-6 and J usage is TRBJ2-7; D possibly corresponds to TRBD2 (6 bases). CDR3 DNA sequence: TGTGCCAGCAGCCGCCGACTAGTCGAGGAGCAGTACTTC. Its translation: CASSRRLVEEQYF.